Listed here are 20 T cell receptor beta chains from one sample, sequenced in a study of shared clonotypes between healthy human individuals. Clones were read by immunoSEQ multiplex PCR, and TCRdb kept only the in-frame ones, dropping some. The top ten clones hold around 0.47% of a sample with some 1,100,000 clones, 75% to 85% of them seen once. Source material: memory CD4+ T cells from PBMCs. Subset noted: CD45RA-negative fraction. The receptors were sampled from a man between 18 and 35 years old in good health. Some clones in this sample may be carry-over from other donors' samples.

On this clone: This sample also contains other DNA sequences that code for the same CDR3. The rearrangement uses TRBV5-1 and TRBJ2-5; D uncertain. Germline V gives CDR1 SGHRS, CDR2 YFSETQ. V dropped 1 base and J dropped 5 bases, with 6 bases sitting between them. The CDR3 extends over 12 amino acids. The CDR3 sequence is CASSLMGETQYF. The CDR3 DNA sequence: TGCGCCAGCAGCTTGATGGGCGAGACCCAGTACTTC.

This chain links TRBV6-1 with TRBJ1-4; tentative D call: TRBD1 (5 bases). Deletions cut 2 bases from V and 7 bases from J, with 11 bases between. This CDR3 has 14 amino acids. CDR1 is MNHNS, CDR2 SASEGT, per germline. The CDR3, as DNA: TGTGCCAGCAGTGAACAGGGAGGGAGTGAAAAACTGTTTTTT. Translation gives CASSEQGGSEKLFF.

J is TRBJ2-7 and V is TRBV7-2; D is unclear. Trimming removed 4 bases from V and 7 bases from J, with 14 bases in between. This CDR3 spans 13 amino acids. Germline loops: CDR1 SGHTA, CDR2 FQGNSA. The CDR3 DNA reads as TGTGCCAGCAGCTCCCCAGCCATCCTGGAGCAGTACTTC. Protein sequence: CASSSPAILEQYF.

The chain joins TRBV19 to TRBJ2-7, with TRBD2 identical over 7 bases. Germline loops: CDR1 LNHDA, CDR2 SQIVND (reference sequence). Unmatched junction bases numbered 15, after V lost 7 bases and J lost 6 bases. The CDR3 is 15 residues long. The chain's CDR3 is CASTLRWGGSGEQYF. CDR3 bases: TGTGCCAGTACCCTCCGCTGGGGGGGATCGGGCGAGCAGTACTTC.

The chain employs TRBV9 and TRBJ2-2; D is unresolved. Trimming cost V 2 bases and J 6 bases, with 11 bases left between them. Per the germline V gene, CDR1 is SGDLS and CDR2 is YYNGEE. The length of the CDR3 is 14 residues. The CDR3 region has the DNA TGTGCCAGCAGCGTGAGAGCTTTCCCCGGGGAGCTGTTTTTT. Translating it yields CASSVRAFPGELFF.

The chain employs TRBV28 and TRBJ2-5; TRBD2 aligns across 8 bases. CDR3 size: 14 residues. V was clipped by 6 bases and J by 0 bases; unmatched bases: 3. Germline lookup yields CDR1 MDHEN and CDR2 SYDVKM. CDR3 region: CASSGRDYQETQYF. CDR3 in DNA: TGTGCCAGCAGCGGGAGGGACTACCAAGAGACCCAGTACTTC. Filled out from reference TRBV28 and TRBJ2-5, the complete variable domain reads DVKVTQSSRYLVKRTGEKVFLECVQDMDHENMFWYRQDPGLGLRLIYFSYDVKMKEKGDIPEGYSVSREKKERFSLILESASTNQTSMYLCASSGRDYQETQYFGPGTRLLVL.

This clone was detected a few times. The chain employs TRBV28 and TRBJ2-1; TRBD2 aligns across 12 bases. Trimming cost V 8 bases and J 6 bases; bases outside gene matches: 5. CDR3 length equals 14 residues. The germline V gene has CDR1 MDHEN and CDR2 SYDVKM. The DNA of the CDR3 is TGTGCCAGCCATCAACTAGCGGGAGGCAATGAGCAGTTCTTC. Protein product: CASHQLAGGNEQFF.

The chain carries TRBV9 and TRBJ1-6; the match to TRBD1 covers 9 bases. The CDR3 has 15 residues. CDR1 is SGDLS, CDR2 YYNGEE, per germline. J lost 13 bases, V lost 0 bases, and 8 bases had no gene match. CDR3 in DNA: TGTGCCAGCAGCGTAGGGGCCTGGGACAGGGAGCCCCTCCACTTT. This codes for CASSVGAWDREPLHF.

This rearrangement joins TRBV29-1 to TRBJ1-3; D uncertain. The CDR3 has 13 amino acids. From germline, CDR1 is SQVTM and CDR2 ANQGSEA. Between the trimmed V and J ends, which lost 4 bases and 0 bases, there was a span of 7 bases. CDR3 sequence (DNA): TGCAGCGTTGTGAAAGCCTCTGGAAACACCATATATTTT. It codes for CSVVKASGNTIYF.

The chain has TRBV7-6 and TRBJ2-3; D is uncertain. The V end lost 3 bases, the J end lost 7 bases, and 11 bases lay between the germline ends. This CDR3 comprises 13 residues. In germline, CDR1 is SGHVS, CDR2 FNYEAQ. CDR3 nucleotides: TGTGCCAGCAGCTTGTACACCACCTATACGCAGTATTTT. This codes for CASSLYTTYTQYF. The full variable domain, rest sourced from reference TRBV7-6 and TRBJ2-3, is GAGVSQSPRYKVTKRGQDVALRCDPISGHVSLYWYRQALGQGPEFLTYFNYEAQQDKSGLPNDRFSAERPEGSISTLTIQRTEQRDSAMYRCASSLYTTYTQYFGPGTRLTVL.

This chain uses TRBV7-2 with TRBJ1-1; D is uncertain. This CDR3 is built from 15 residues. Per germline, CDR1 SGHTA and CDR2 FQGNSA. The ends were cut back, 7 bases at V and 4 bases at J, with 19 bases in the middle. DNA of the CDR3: TGTGCCAGCACCCTAGGGTCTAGGGTGGGCACTGAAGCTTTCTTT. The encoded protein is CASTLGSRVGTEAFF.

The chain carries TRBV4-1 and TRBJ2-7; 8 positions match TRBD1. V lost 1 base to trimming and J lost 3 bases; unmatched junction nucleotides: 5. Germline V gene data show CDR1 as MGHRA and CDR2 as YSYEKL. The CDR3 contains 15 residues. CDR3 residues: CASSQGRDRFYEQYF. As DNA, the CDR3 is TGCGCCAGCAGCCAAGGCCGGGACAGGTTCTACGAGCAGTACTTC.

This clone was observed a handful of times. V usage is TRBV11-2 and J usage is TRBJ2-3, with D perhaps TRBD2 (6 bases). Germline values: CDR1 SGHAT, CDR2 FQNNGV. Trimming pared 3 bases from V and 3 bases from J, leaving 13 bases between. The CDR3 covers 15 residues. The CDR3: CASSLGGWDTDTQYF. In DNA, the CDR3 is TGTGCCAGCAGCTTGGGGGGTTGGGATACAGATACGCAGTATTTT.

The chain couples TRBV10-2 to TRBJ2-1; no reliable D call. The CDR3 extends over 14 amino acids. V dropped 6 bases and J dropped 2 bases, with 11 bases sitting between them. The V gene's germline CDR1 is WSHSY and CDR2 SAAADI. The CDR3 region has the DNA TGCGCCAGCAGGCGAAGGGCCGCCTACAATGAGCAGTTCTTC. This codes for CASRRRAAYNEQFF.

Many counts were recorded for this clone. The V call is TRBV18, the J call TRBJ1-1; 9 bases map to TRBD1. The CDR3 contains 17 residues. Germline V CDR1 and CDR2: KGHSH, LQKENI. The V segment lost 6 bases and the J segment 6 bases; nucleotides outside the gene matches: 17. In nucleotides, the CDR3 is TGTGCCAGCTCCCCTAATACAGGGGGCATGTATAGTCCTGAAGCTTTCTTT. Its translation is CASSPNTGGMYSPEAFF.

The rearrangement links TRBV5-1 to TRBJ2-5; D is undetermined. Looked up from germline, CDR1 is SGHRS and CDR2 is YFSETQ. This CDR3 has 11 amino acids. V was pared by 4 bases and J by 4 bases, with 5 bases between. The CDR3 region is CASSRAETQYF. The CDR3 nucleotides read TGCGCCAGCAGCCGGGCAGAGACCCAGTACTTC.

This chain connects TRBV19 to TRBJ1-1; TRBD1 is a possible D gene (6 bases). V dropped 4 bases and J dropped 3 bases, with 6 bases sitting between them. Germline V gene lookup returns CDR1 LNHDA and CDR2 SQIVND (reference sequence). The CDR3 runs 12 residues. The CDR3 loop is CASSKGDTEAFF. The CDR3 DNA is TGTGCCAGTAGTAAGGGGGACACTGAAGCTTTCTTT.

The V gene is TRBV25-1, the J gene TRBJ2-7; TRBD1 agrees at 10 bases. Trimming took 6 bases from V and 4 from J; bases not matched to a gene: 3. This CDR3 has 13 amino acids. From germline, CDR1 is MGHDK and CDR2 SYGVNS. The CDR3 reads CASSGDRGYEQYF. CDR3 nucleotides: TGTGCCAGCAGCGGGGACAGGGGATACGAGCAGTACTTC.

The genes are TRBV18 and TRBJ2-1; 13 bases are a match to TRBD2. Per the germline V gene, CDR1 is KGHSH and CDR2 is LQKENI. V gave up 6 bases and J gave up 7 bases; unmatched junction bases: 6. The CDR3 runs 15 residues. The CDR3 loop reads CASSGGLAGKNEQFF. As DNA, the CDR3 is TGTGCCAGCTCGGGGGGACTAGCGGGAAAGAATGAGCAGTTCTTC. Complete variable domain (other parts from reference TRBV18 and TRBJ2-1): NAGVMQNPRHLVRRRGQEARLRCSPMKGHSHVYWYRQLPEEGLKFMVYLQKENIIDESGMPKERFSAEFPKEGPSILRIQQVVRGDSAAYFCASSGGLAGKNEQFFGPGTRLTVL.

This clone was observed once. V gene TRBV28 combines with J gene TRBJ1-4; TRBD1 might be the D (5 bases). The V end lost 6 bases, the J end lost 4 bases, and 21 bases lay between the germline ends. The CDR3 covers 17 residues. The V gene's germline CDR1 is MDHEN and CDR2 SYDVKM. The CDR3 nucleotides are TGTGCCAGCAGCTCGACGGGACCCTGGGACCTTAATGAAAAACTGTTTTTT. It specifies CASSSTGPWDLNEKLFF.